These 3 T cell receptor beta chains share one sample of origin, sequenced in a study of blood T cell repertoires in COVID-19. The protocol was immunoSEQ multiplex PCR, while the TCRdb copy is restricted to in-frame clones and leaves out a portion. The data show more than 35,000 clones, with around nine tenths seen just once and under 2.5% held by the top ten. Specimen: peripheral blood. The receptors come from a human donor in a cohort sampled during active COVID-19.

The chain combines TRBV7-2 with TRBJ1-5; the match to TRBD1 covers 9 bases. The CDR3 length is 16 residues. Trimming at V came to 5 bases and at J to 4 bases, leaving 9 bases not matched to a gene. Germline-derived CDR1 and CDR2 are SGHTA and FQGNSA. The CDR3 DNA is TGTGCCAGCAGCCCTGCCTCCGGACAGGGGAATCAGCCCCAGCATTTT. Its protein product is CASSPASGQGNQPQHF.

This chain connects TRBV7-9 to TRBJ1-2; D may be TRBD1 (6 bases). This CDR3 region has 13 residues. Trimming removed 6 bases from V and 6 bases from J, with 14 bases in between. Germline values: CDR1 SEHNR, CDR2 FQNEAQ (reference sequence). This chain's CDR3 is CASSPQGSHGYTF. CDR3 in DNA: TGTGCCAGCAGTCCACAGGGATCGCATGGCTACACCTTC.

The gene calls are TRBV19 and TRBJ2-7, with D tentatively TRBD2 (6 bases). Per germline, CDR1 LNHDA and CDR2 SQIVND (reference sequence). This CDR3 is built from 14 residues. Deletions cut 3 bases from V and 5 bases from J, with 14 bases between. The CDR3 coding sequence is TGTGCCAGTAGTATCGGGGGAACGGTGGACGAGCAGTACTTC. Residues: CASSIGGTVDEQYF.